This TCR beta chain originates from a study of blood T cell repertoires in COVID-19. Study details: Material from acute and convalescent COVID-19 was sourced from the United States, Italy and Spain. In each case, the material was cDNA or gDNA derived from T cells, B-cell-depleted T cells, or PBMCs.

Authors' methods: How many nucleated cells were present was estimated from reference gene primer amplification. Profiled with immunoSEQ multiplex PCR; TCRdb holds only in-frame clones, not every one. V and J calls plus clone size are reproduced from that table; the DNA served to infer D and trimming. The sample yields roughly 42,000 clones, 60% to 85% seen once. The germline V gene encodes CDR1 MNHEY and CDR2 SMNVEV (reference sequence). Trimming left V 8 bases short and J 2 bases short, with 24 bases between. The length of the CDR3 is 17 residues. The chain links TRBV27 to TRBJ1-2; D not resolved. The source material was peripheral blood. The clonotype comes from a woman aged 80 or over with acute or convalescent COVID-19. CDR3 DNA sequence: TGTGCCAGCGGAAATGGTCTGCAGGCCCGCCAGAACTATGGCTACACCTTC. Translation: CASGNGLQARQNYGYTF.